This T cell receptor beta chain was identified in a study of shared clonotypes between healthy human individuals. For the study at large: Donors were a couple of women and a few men aged 18 to 49. There were three CD4 naive, three CD4 memory, two CD8 naive and one CD8 memory plates per donor.

Study-level points and caveats: Roughly 5% of naive CD4 clonotypes were shared across a handful of donors.

The repertoire was sequenced with immunoSEQ multiplex PCR; TCRdb's copy has only in-frame clones and lacks some. The data hold approximately 720,000 clones, with around 92% observed a single time. Germline V gene data show CDR1 as MGHRA and CDR2 as YSYEKL. The V gene lost 4 bases and the J gene lost 0 bases, with 10 bases spanning the gap. There are 15 residues in the CDR3. The sample holds one count of this clone. Its antigen is unknown. Naive CD8 cells comprised CD45RO-negative, CCR7-positively selected cells, excluding terminally differentiated effector memory CD45RA+ cells. The chain carries TRBV4-1 and TRBJ1-5; D gene ambiguous. This sequence originates from a man younger than 45 in good health. The source material was naive CD8+ T cells sorted from blood. The CDR3 sequence is CASSPLDNSNQPQHF. The CDR3 coding sequence is TGCGCCAGCAGCCCATTAGACAATAGCAATCAGCCCCAGCATTTT.